This TCR beta chain was identified during a study of blood T cell repertoires in COVID-19. Germline CDR1 is MNHEY and CDR2 is SMNVEV (reference sequence). Unmatched junction bases numbered 5, after V lost 5 bases and J lost 2 bases. This CDR3 is 15 amino acids long. TCRdb keeps only in-frame clones here, not all; method: immunoSEQ multiplex PCR. The sample holds about 98,000 clones, approximately 91% seen once. The sequencing input was peripheral blood. This receptor was identified in a man between 18 and 35 years old with acute or convalescent COVID-19. V is TRBV27 and J is TRBJ2-1, with 8 positions matching TRBD1. CDR3 coding DNA: TGTGCCAGCAGTCCAGGACAGGGCACCTACAATGAGCAGTTCTTC. Its protein product is CASSPGQGTYNEQFF.